These 26 T cell receptor beta chains were sequenced from one sample in a study of cytomegalovirus exposure and HLA in healthy donors. Data came from immunoSEQ multiplex PCR; TCRdb stores just in-frame clones and leaves some out. Among about 270,000 clones listed, approximately 86% were seen once. The source material was PBMCs. The receptors derive from a woman aged 18-29 years in good health and CMV-seronegative.

The chain couples TRBV19 to TRBJ2-2, with 8 bases fitting TRBD1. V trimming: 9 bases; J trimming: 5 bases; junction bases outside the gene matches: 8. The CDR3 has 14 residues. Germline CDR1 is LNHDA and CDR2 is SQIVND (reference sequence). CDR3: CASETGDFTGELFF. In nucleotides, the CDR3 is TGTGCCAGCGAGACAGGGGATTTTACCGGGGAGCTGTTTTTT.

This chain uses TRBV4-3 with TRBJ1-6; weak D call: TRBD1 (6 bases). CDR3 length equals 16 residues. Germline V gene lookup returns CDR1 LGHNA and CDR2 YSLEER. V lost 0 bases and J lost 5, with 11 bases in between. The CDR3, as DNA: TGCGCCAGCAGCCAAGATTTCGGGGACAATAATTCACCCCTCCACTTT. Translated, it gives CASSQDFGDNNSPLHF.

This clone occurred a few times. This chain uses TRBV9 with TRBJ1-6, with D perhaps matching TRBD1 (5 bases). Trimming pared 2 bases from V and 10 bases from J, leaving 10 bases between. This CDR3 has 13 amino acids. The germline gives CDR1 SGDLS, CDR2 YYNGEE. CDR3: CASSVGGESPLHF. CDR3 nucleotide sequence: TGTGCCAGCAGCGTCGGGGGGGAATCACCCCTCCACTTT.

The chain uses TRBV14 and TRBJ1-2; 9 nucleotides line up with TRBD1. CDR1 is SGHDN and CDR2 is FVKESK in the germline V gene. V shed 5 bases and J 6 bases; nucleotides not matched to a gene: 13. The CDR3 extends over 16 amino acids. The CDR3 is CASSSRDRALTDGYTF. CDR3 nucleotides: TGTGCCAGCAGCTCCCGGGACAGGGCTCTTACGGATGGCTACACCTTC.

The chain is built from TRBV29-1 and TRBJ1-2; no definite D call. Per germline, CDR1 SQVTM and CDR2 ANQGSEA. The ends were cut back, 4 bases at V and 4 bases at J, with 13 bases in the middle. The CDR3 totals 13 residues. The CDR3: CSVVVVASYGYTF. DNA for the CDR3: TGCAGCGTTGTTGTGGTAGCAAGCTATGGCTACACCTTC.

The gene calls are TRBV30 and TRBJ2-2, with TRBD1 matching 10 bases. The junction had 6 bases not matched to a gene; V was cut back by 8 bases and J by 3 bases. The CDR3 is made up of 14 amino acids. Germline CDR1 and CDR2: GTSNPN and SVGIG (reference sequence). CDR3 residues: CAARGQGDTGELFF. CDR3 sequence (DNA): TGTGCCGCCCGTGGACAGGGGGACACCGGGGAGCTGTTTTTT.

The J gene is TRBJ2-7, the V gene TRBV21-1; TRBD1 was called by the table and not checked on the DNA. TRBV21-1 is tagged as a pseudogene. CDR3 length equals 14 residues. CDR3 protein: CASRGQGRKYEQYF. The CDR3 region has the DNA TGTGCCAGCAGAGGACAGGGGAGAAAGTACGAGCAGTACTTC.

The chain is built from TRBV10-3 and TRBJ1-3; 7 bases are a match to TRBD1. V shed 10 bases, J shed 0 bases, and the junction held 9 bases outside the gene matches. Germline V lookup: CDR1 ENHRY, CDR2 SYGVKD. The CDR3 extends over 15 amino acids. In DNA, the CDR3 is TGTGCCAACAATATGGACAGGAGCTCTGGAAACACCATATATTTT. Translated, it gives CANNMDRSSGNTIYF.

V usage is TRBV5-1 and J usage is TRBJ1-2; a weak D match, TRBD1 (6 bases). The V gene's germline CDR1 is SGHRS and CDR2 YFSETQ. V lost 1 base and J lost 6, with 16 bases in between. The CDR3 runs 15 residues. The CDR3 sequence: CASSLSQGIVDGYTF. The DNA for the CDR3 is TGCGCCAGCAGCTTGTCCCAGGGGATAGTGGATGGCTACACCTTC.

CDR3 amino acids: CASSETGVGIQPQHF. The DNA for the CDR3 is TGTGCCAGCAGTGAAACAGGGGTGGGGATTCAGCCCCAGCATTTT. This sequence joins TRBV2 and TRBJ1-5, with TRBD1 identical over 7 bases. V was clipped by 2 bases and J by 6 bases; unmatched bases: 7. The CDR3 consists of 15 residues. CDR1 is SNHLY and CDR2 is FYNNEI in the germline V gene.

This rearrangement joins TRBV11-2 to TRBJ2-1; tentatively, D is TRBD2 (7 bases). The CDR3 has 14 amino acids. Trimming cost V 3 bases and J 8 bases, with 14 bases left between them. Per the germline V gene, CDR1 is SGHAT and CDR2 is FQNNGV. The CDR3 DNA is TGTGCCAGCAGCTTGCTGGGGGGGGCTGATGAGCAGTTCTTC. It is translated as CASSLLGGADEQFF.

The chain couples TRBV9 to TRBJ2-7; weak D call: TRBD1 (5 bases). The CDR3 has 14 amino acids. V shed 0 bases and J shed 3 bases, with 10 bases lying between them. From germline, CDR1 is SGDLS and CDR2 YYNGEE. The CDR3 region has the DNA TGTGCCAGCAGCGTAGGGGCAGGGTTCTACGAGCAGTACTTC. It encodes CASSVGAGFYEQYF. Drawing the rest from reference TRBV9 and TRBJ2-7, the complete variable domain is DSGVTQTPKHLITATGQRVTLRCSPRSGDLSVYWYQQSLDQGLQFLIQYYNGEERAKGNILERFSAQQFPDLHSELNLSSLELGDSALYFCASSVGAGFYEQYFGPGTRLTVT.

V is TRBV14 and J is TRBJ1-6; no clear D. V gave up 2 bases and J gave up 7 bases, with 18 bases separating them. CDR1 SGHDN and CDR2 FVKESK come from the germline V gene. The CDR3 is 17 amino acids. The CDR3 DNA reads as TGTGCCAGCAGCCAACCCACCGACCTAGATAGGAATTCACCCCTCCACTTT. Residues: CASSQPTDLDRNSPLHF. The full variable domain, in which reference TRBV14 and TRBJ1-6 provide the parts outside the CDR3, is EAGVTQFPSHSVIEKGQTVTLRCDPISGHDNLYWYRRVMGKEIKFLLHFVKESKQDESGMPNNRFLAERTGGTYSTLKVQPAELEDSGVYFCASSQPTDLDRNSPLHFGNGTRLTVT.

The chain is built from TRBV5-1 and TRBJ2-3, with D unresolved. V lost 4 bases and J lost 0, with 24 bases in between. CDR1 and CDR2 from the germline V gene are SGHRS and YFSETQ. The CDR3 consists of 19 residues. In DNA, the CDR3 is TGCGCCAGCAGCGTAGCCCCTAAATTGACCAAACCTAGCACAGATACGCAGTATTTT. Its translation: CASSVAPKLTKPSTDTQYF. Supplemented by reference TRBV5-1 and TRBJ2-3, the full variable domain reads KAGVTQTPRYLIKTRGQQVTLSCSPISGHRSVSWYQQTPGQGLQFLFEYFSETQRNKGNFPGRFSGRQFSNSRSEMNVSTLELGDSALYLCASSVAPKLTKPSTDTQYFGPGTRLTVL.

This clone was seen only once. V usage is TRBV5-1 and J usage is TRBJ2-1, with D possibly being TRBD1 (6 bases). The CDR3 sequence is 15 residues long. Between the trimmed V and J ends, which lost 0 bases and 2 bases, there was a span of 9 bases. Per germline, CDR1 SGHRS and CDR2 YFSETQ. In DNA form, the CDR3 reads TGCGCCAGCAGCTTGGGGCAGGGGCCCTACAATGAGCAGTTCTTC. This translates into CASSLGQGPYNEQFF.

V gene TRBV6-5 combines with J gene TRBJ1-5; D not resolved. V lost 0 bases and J lost 5, with 8 bases in between. The CDR3 runs 14 residues. Per the germline V gene, CDR1 is MNHEY and CDR2 is SVGAGI. CDR3 DNA sequence: TGTGCCAGCAGTTACTCGAGTGTTTATCAGCCCCAGCATTTT. This sequence encodes CASSYSSVYQPQHF.

V and J are TRBV6-1 and TRBJ1-5; 9 bases align to TRBD1. After removal of 4 bases from V and 5 bases from J, the junction contained 9 bases not matched to a gene. Germline CDR1 and CDR2: MNHNS and SASEGT. The CDR3 contains 16 residues. The CDR3 loop is CASSAHTGGGDQPQHF. CDR3 DNA sequence: TGTGCCAGCAGTGCACATACAGGGGGCGGGGATCAGCCCCAGCATTTT.

A single count supports this clone. A read error may produce the germline difference seen at one junction end. V usage is TRBV7-7 and J usage is TRBJ2-2; D possibly corresponds to TRBD2 (5 bases). The CDR3 has 16 amino acids. Germline loops: CDR1 SSHAT, CDR2 FNYEAQ (reference sequence). CDR3 in amino acids: CASSLESGGVSGELFF. The DNA for the CDR3 is TGTGCTAGCAGCTTAGAATCCGGAGGAGTGAGCGGGGAGCTGTTTTTT.

The CDR3 nucleotides read TGCGCCAGCAGCCAAGATCCAAAGACCCAGTACTTC. As protein: CASSQDPKTQYF. This chain joins TRBV4-1 and TRBJ2-5; D gene unclear. Looked up from germline, CDR1 is MGHRA and CDR2 is YSYEKL. The CDR3 runs 12 residues. V was shortened by 0 bases and J by 6 bases, with 5 bases between the two germline ends.

This rearrangement joins TRBV5-1 to TRBJ2-7; the D gene is possibly TRBD2 (5 bases). The CDR3 has 16 amino acids. Trimming pared 4 bases from V and 0 bases from J, leaving 17 bases between. Per the germline V gene, CDR1 is SGHRS and CDR2 is YFSETQ. The CDR3, as DNA: TGCGCCAGCAGCCGTACGGGGTCAACAAACTCCTACGAGCAGTACTTC. Amino acid sequence: CASSRTGSTNSYEQYF.

This chain links TRBV5-6 with TRBJ1-2, with 8 nucleotides matching TRBD1. CDR3 length: 15 residues. Germline CDR1 and CDR2: SGHDT and YYEEEE. Trimming took 0 bases from V and 6 from J; bases not matched to a gene: 7. DNA for the CDR3: TGTGCCAGCAGCTTGGGGACAGGGTGGGTAGATGGCTACACCTTC. Its translation is CASSLGTGWVDGYTF.

This chain links TRBV13 with TRBJ2-3; 12 bases match TRBD2. This CDR3 comprises 17 residues. Per the germline V gene, CDR1 is PRHDT and CDR2 is FYEKMQ (reference sequence). The V segment lost 4 bases and the J segment 0 bases; nucleotides outside the gene matches: 5. CDR3 in amino acids: CASSSKGTSGSTDTQYF. In nucleotides, the CDR3 is TGTGCCAGCAGCTCCAAGGGGACTAGCGGGAGCACAGATACGCAGTATTTT.

The CDR3 here is CASSLMTGGEQYF. CDR3 DNA sequence: TGTGCCAGCAGCTTGATGACAGGGGGCGAGCAGTACTTC. The chain employs TRBV5-6 and TRBJ2-7; TRBD1 matches 9 bases. Germline V lookup: CDR1 SGHDT, CDR2 YYEEEE. Losses at the gene ends were 1 base for V and 6 bases for J; bases not matched to a gene: 2. The CDR3 loop spans 13 amino acids. Supplemented by reference TRBV5-6 and TRBJ2-7, the full variable domain reads DAGVTQSPTHLIKTRGQQVTLRCSPKSGHDTVSWYQQALGQGPQFIFQYYEEEERQRGNFPDRFSGHQFPNYSSELNVNALLLGDSALYLCASSLMTGGEQYFGPGTRLTVT.

CDR3 region: CASSLSQGAKEQFF. The CDR3 DNA follows: TGTGCCAGCAGCTTAAGTCAGGGGGCGAAAGAGCAGTTCTTC. This chain links TRBV7-3 with TRBJ2-1, with TRBD1 identical over 8 bases. V gave up 1 base and J gave up 10 bases; unmatched junction bases: 6. The CDR3 contains 14 residues. Germline V gene sequence: CDR1 SGHTA, CDR2 FQGTGA.

The chain recombines TRBV6-5 with TRBJ2-7, with D maybe TRBD1 (6 bases). The germline V and J ends were trimmed by 8 bases and 6 bases, with 17 bases remaining between them. In germline, CDR1 is MNHEY, CDR2 SVGAGI. There are 13 residues in the CDR3. The CDR3 nucleotides are TGTGCCAGCGGGACAATAACTCCGGGCGAGCAGTACTTC. The encoded protein is CASGTITPGEQYF.

This clone was seen more than once but under ten times. The J gene is TRBJ1-5, the V gene TRBV2; D gene unclear. CDR1 is SNHLY, CDR2 FYNNEI, per germline. Trimming took 3 bases from V and 9 from J, leaving 9 bases between them. CDR3 length equals 12 residues. CDR3 protein: CASSEPAGPQHF. The DNA of the CDR3 is TGTGCCAGCAGTGAGCCCGCCGGGCCCCAGCATTTT.